This T cell receptor beta chain was recorded in a study of blood T cell repertoires in COVID-19. Study-level information: Researchers got acute and convalescent COVID-19 samples from the United States, Italy and Spain.

V was cut by 2 bases and J by 3 bases, with 11 bases left in between. Germline V gene lookup returns CDR1 SGHKS and CDR2 YYEKEE (reference sequence). The CDR3 consists of 14 residues. Measured with immunoSEQ multiplex PCR; TCRdb has only the in-frame clones, and not every one. The sample shows about 74,000 clones, around 91% of them seen only once. This clone was detected only once. The TCR sequence derives from a woman aged 45-65 years in a cohort sampled during active COVID-19. Source material: peripheral blood. This chain connects TRBV5-5 to TRBJ1-1, with a tentative D call TRBD1 (6 bases). The CDR3 DNA follows: TGTGCCAGCAGCTTTCAAGGGGGGGACACTGAAGCTTTCTTT. It yields the protein CASSFQGGDTEAFF.